This TCR beta chain stems from a study of T cells in Graves' hyperthyroidism and ophthalmopathy. Concerning this clonotype: The antigen remains unidentified.

Study-wide results and caveats: Ophthalmopathy and stable hyperthyroidism were separated by a 13 V-J model. Appearing also in blood were most of the thyroid clonotypes expanded above 0.001.

Uncontrolled infections, other autoimmune diseases, pregnancy or lactation led to exclusion of patients. The diagnoses drew upon clinical symptoms, serum thyroxine and TRAb, thyroid ultrasound and orbital computed tomography. Amplified regions were TCR beta CDR3 sequences from RNA transcripts. HTBI primers were the set used in a first-round RT-PCR of the TCR CDR3. Using its own MiXCR run on the multiplex PCR reads, TCRdb lists one record per CDR3 protein. The sample records under 500,000 distinct CDR3 sequences, around 15% being singletons. This CDR3 region has 15 residues. V was shortened by 8 bases and J by 0 bases, with 14 bases between the two germline ends.

This sequence originates from a man over 45 with Graves' ophthalmopathy. The specimen sequenced was blood. This chain connects TRBV12-3 or TRBV12-4 to TRBJ2-1; D remains ambiguous. The CDR3 nucleotides read TGTGCCAGCCGTGACTCGACCAGCTCCTACAATGAGCAGTTCTTC. It is translated as CASRDSTSSYNEQFF.